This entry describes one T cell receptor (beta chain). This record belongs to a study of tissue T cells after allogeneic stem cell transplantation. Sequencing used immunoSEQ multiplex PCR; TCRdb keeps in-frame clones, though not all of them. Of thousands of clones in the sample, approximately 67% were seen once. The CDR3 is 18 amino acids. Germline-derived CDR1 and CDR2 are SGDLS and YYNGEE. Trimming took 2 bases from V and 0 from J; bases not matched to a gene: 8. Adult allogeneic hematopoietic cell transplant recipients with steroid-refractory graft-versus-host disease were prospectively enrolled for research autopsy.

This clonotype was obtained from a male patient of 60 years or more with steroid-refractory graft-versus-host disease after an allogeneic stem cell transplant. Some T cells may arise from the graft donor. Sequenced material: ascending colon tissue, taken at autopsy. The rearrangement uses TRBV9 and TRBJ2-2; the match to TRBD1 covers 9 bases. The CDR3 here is CASSVGLRTGANTGELFF. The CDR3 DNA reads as TGTGCCAGCAGCGTTGGGTTGAGGACAGGGGCGAACACCGGGGAGCTGTTTTTT.